The 27 T cell receptor beta chains below were found in one sample sequenced in a study of CD8+ T cells in alopecia areata. The treatment: oral pan-JAK inhibitor, 5-10 mg twice daily. The sequencing template was cDNA reverse transcribed from extracted RNA. TCRdb's table, derived via immunoSEQ multiplex PCR, lists solely in-frame clones and lacks some. Among about 190,000 clones, more than 55% were seen once, and the ten largest hold approximately 0.7%. This material consisted of CD4+ T cells sorted from blood, taken at week 4, from a patient treated with tofacitinib. These receptors originate from a human donor with alopecia areata.

This clone was picked up a small number of times. The chain employs TRBV30 and TRBJ2-7; no clear D gene. Germline CDR1 and CDR2: GTSNPN and SVGIG (reference sequence). The CDR3 length is 12 residues. V was pared by 0 bases and J by 3 bases, with 6 bases between. Written as DNA, the CDR3 is TGTGCCTGGAGTGTACGGGTCTACGAGCAGTACTTC. This encodes CAWSVRVYEQYF. Combining the CDR3 with reference TRBV30 and TRBJ2-7 gives the whole variable domain SQTIHQWPATLVQPVGSPLSLECTVEGTSNPNLYWYRQAAGRGLQLLFYSVGIGQISSEVPQNLSASRPQDRQFILSSKKLLLSDSGFYLCAWSVRVYEQYFGPGTRLTVT.

This clone showed up just a few times. The J gene is TRBJ2-7, the V gene TRBV6-5, with D possibly matching TRBD1 (6 bases). Trimming shortened V by 5 bases and J by 6 bases, and 17 bases separated the two germline ends. The CDR3 is made up of 14 amino acids. Germline V lookup: CDR1 MNHEY, CDR2 SVGAGI. The CDR3 is CASSARTDLGEQYF. CDR3 bases: TGTGCCAGCAGTGCCAGGACAGATCTAGGCGAGCAGTACTTC.

V usage is TRBV30 and J usage is TRBJ1-1; no firm D call. Trimming removed 1 base from V and 2 bases from J, with 11 bases in between. The CDR3 sequence is 14 residues long. Per the germline V gene, CDR1 is GTSNPN and CDR2 is SVGIG (reference sequence). The DNA of the CDR3 is TGTGCCTGGAGTGAACCGACGATAAACACTGAAGCTTTCTTT. It specifies CAWSEPTINTEAFF.

The chain employs TRBV7-8 and TRBJ2-7, with 10 bases that match TRBD2. With 1 base clipped from V and 2 bases from J, the junction kept 2 bases outside the gene matches. Per the germline V gene, CDR1 is SGHVS and CDR2 is FQNEAQ. This CDR3 is built from 15 residues. DNA of the CDR3: TGTGCCAGCAGCTTAGTACTAGCGGGGACCTACGAGCAGTACTTC. Protein product: CASSLVLAGTYEQYF.

This chain links TRBV6-5 with TRBJ1-1, with D possibly TRBD1 on 6 matching bases. Germline CDR1 MNHEY, CDR2 SVGAGI. The CDR3 consists of 13 residues. V lost 11 bases, J lost 10 bases, and 23 bases lay in between. The CDR3 is CAVQTGEGVGAFF. CDR3 nucleotides: TGTGCCGTTCAGACAGGAGAGGGAGTTGGAGCTTTCTTT.

The J gene is TRBJ1-5, the V gene TRBV29-1; D is unclear. V gave up 3 bases and J gave up 4 bases, with 10 bases separating them. CDR3 size: 13 residues. Germline loops: CDR1 SQVTM, CDR2 ANQGSEA. The CDR3 DNA follows: TGCAGCGTTGAGGACCGGCCGAATCAGCCCCAGCATTTT. Amino acid sequence: CSVEDRPNQPQHF.

The chain employs TRBV25-1 and TRBJ1-2; a possible D gene is TRBD1 (6 bases). Trimming took off 3 bases at V and 7 bases at J, with 18 bases between the two ends. CDR1 and CDR2 (germline): MGHDK, SYGVNS. The CDR3 covers 15 residues. The CDR3 here is CASSEKGQGTLGYTF. The CDR3 nucleotides read TGTGCCAGCAGTGAGAAAGGTCAGGGGACCCTTGGCTACACCTTC.

The chain recombines TRBV14 with TRBJ1-2; D is ambiguous. This CDR3 spans 13 amino acids. V was pared by 0 bases and J by 8 bases, with 10 bases between. Germline V CDR1 and CDR2: SGHDN, FVKESK. The CDR3 DNA reads TGTGCCAGCAGCCAAGATCTAGGGCTCGGCTACACCTTC. It specifies CASSQDLGLGYTF.

The chain is built from TRBV30 and TRBJ2-7; D perhaps matches TRBD1 (7 bases). CDR3 size: 12 residues. Per germline, CDR1 GTSNPN and CDR2 SVGIG (reference sequence). The V and J ends lost 7 bases and 2 bases respectively, with 12 bases between them. The CDR3 sequence: CASAGQPYEQYF. The CDR3 DNA follows: TGTGCCTCGGCGGGACAGCCCTACGAGCAGTACTTC. Full variable domain (outside the CDR3, taken from reference TRBV30 and TRBJ2-7): SQTIHQWPATLVQPVGSPLSLECTVEGTSNPNLYWYRQAAGRGLQLLFYSVGIGQISSEVPQNLSASRPQDRQFILSSKKLLLSDSGFYLCASAGQPYEQYFGPGTRLTVT.

V gene TRBV30 combines with J gene TRBJ2-3; D remains unclear. The CDR3 sequence is 12 residues long. From germline, CDR1 is GTSNPN and CDR2 SVGIG (reference sequence). Between the trimmed V and J ends, which lost 2 bases and 5 bases, there was a span of 8 bases. DNA of the CDR3: TGTGCCTGGAGTTACCAGCAAGATACGCAGTATTTT. It is translated as CAWSYQQDTQYF.

This chain links TRBV2 with TRBJ1-4, with D unclear. CDR1 SNHLY and CDR2 FYNNEI come from the germline V gene. This CDR3 has 13 residues. Deletions cut 6 bases from V and 0 bases from J, with 5 bases between. The CDR3 DNA reads TGTGCCAGCAGAATGACAACTAATGAAAAACTGTTTTTT. Translated, it gives CASRMTTNEKLFF.

The rearrangement joins TRBV4-1 to TRBJ2-7; D is unclear. Germline CDR1 and CDR2: MGHRA and YSYEKL. V was shortened by 4 bases and J by 3 bases, with 10 bases between the two germline ends. CDR3 length: 13 amino acids. The CDR3 DNA sequence: TGCGCCAGCAGCCCAGCCTACTTCTACGAGCAGTACTTC. This gives the protein CASSPAYFYEQYF.

This clone was observed a handful of times. The rearrangement uses TRBV9 and TRBJ2-3; perhaps TRBD1 as D (5 bases). The CDR3 runs to 14 residues. Germline V CDR1 and CDR2: SGDLS, YYNGEE. V lost 3 bases to trimming and J lost 2 bases, with 10 bases between them. The CDR3 nucleotides are TGTGCCAGCAGCGAGGGGCGGCCCACAGATACGCAGTATTTT. Amino acid sequence: CASSEGRPTDTQYF.

The V call is TRBV5-8, the J call TRBJ2-5; D not resolved. The CDR3 has 12 residues. Trimming removed 4 bases at V and 7 bases at J, with 11 bases between. The germline gives CDR1 SGHTS, CDR2 YDEGEE. CDR3 protein: CASSPSSGTQYF. The CDR3 DNA reads TGTGCCAGCAGCCCGTCTAGTGGGACCCAGTACTTC.

The chain has TRBV29-1 and TRBJ1-5; no clear D gene. Germline V gives CDR1 SQVTM, CDR2 ANQGSEA. The CDR3 has 13 residues. V lost 6 bases to trimming and J lost 4 bases, with 13 bases between them. Written as DNA, the CDR3 is TGCAGCGTCGGACCCGCCTGGAATCAGCCCCAGCATTTT. It encodes CSVGPAWNQPQHF.

This chain connects TRBV6-1 to TRBJ2-7; weak D call: TRBD1 (5 bases). This CDR3 is built from 15 residues. V gave up 6 bases and J gave up 2 bases, with 17 bases separating them. From germline, CDR1 is MNHNS and CDR2 SASEGT. The CDR3 region is CASRTDRKGPYEQYF. CDR3 nucleotide sequence: TGTGCCAGCAGGACTGACAGAAAGGGTCCCTACGAGCAGTACTTC.

The chain uses TRBV30 and TRBJ2-7, with D maybe TRBD1 (6 bases). Germline values: CDR1 GTSNPN, CDR2 SVGIG (reference sequence). The ends were cut back, 1 base at V and 8 bases at J, with 18 bases in the middle. The CDR3 consists of 14 residues. CDR3 bases: TGTGCCTGGAGTGCCTCGGACAGATCTCTGAAGCAGTACTTC. Amino acid sequence: CAWSASDRSLKQYF.

The chain carries TRBV30 and TRBJ2-5; maybe TRBD1 (5 bases). This CDR3 region has 12 residues. Trimming removed 1 base at V and 4 bases at J, with 7 bases between. Germline CDR1 reads GTSNPN; CDR2 reads SVGIG (reference sequence). The chain's CDR3 is CAWSGRGETQYF. As DNA, the CDR3 is TGTGCCTGGAGTGGAAGGGGAGAGACCCAGTACTTC.

In the case of this clone: This sample includes further DNA sequences coding for the same CDR3. The rearrangement uses TRBV15 and TRBJ1-2; D remains ambiguous. CDR1 and CDR2 (germline): LNHNV, YYDKDF (reference sequence). The CDR3 covers 12 residues. The V end lost 1 base, the J end lost 2 bases, and 2 bases lay between the germline ends. Here the CDR3 reads CATSRANYGYTF. The CDR3 DNA reads as TGTGCCACCAGCAGAGCCAACTATGGCTACACCTTC.

The chain joins TRBV30 to TRBJ1-5, with D possibly being TRBD1 (5 bases). Trimming cost V 0 bases and J 2 bases, with 8 bases left between them. The length of the CDR3 is 14 residues. Germline values: CDR1 GTSNPN, CDR2 SVGIG (reference sequence). CDR3 sequence reads: CAWSVGDGNQPQHF. CDR3 nucleotide sequence: TGTGCCTGGAGTGTGGGGGACGGCAATCAGCCCCAGCATTTT.

This clone showed up just once. The rearrangement uses TRBV7-9 and TRBJ2-2; D remains ambiguous. V was cut by 10 bases and J by 5 bases, with 20 bases left in between. The CDR3 has 15 residues. The germline CDR1 and CDR2 sequences are SEHNR and FQNEAQ (reference sequence). CDR3 nucleotide sequence: TGTGCCACCGTAGAGTCCGTGAGGTTGACCGGGGAGCTGTTTTTT. It is translated as CATVESVRLTGELFF.

This clone was counted a few times. The chain has TRBV23-1 and TRBJ1-1; D gene uncertain. TRBV23-1 is known as an ORF, though its function is uncertain. Trimming pared 2 bases from V and 3 bases from J, leaving 7 bases between. This CDR3 spans 13 amino acids. DNA for the CDR3: TGCGCCAGCAGTCAACAAGCAGACACTGAAGCTTTCTTT. Translating gives CASSQQADTEAFF.

The J gene is TRBJ2-1, the V gene TRBV4-1; 10 bases are a match to TRBD2. J gave up 5 bases and V 6 bases, and 4 bases lay outside the gene matches. This CDR3 has 14 residues. Germline loops: CDR1 MGHRA, CDR2 YSYEKL. The CDR3 nucleotides are TGCGCCAGCAGGAGCGGGAGGGGGAACAATGAGCAGTTCTTC. Its translation: CASRSGRGNNEQFF.

The chain carries TRBV6-5 and TRBJ2-5; D not resolved. The germline V gene has CDR1 MNHEY and CDR2 SVGAGI. This CDR3 comprises 12 residues. V was clipped by 6 bases and J by 4 bases, with 9 bases between them. The CDR3 nucleotides read TGTGCCAGCAGCCAAGGTTTAGAGACCCAGTACTTC. Translation gives CASSQGLETQYF.

The gene calls are TRBV19 and TRBJ2-1, with TRBD2 matching over 7 bases. CDR1 is LNHDA, CDR2 SQIVND, per germline (reference sequence). J was trimmed by 3 bases and V by 9 bases; bases with no gene match: 8. This CDR3 comprises 14 residues. For the CDR3, the DNA is TGTGCCAGCAGAATAGCGGGTAACTACAATGAGCAGTTCTTC. Amino acids: CASRIAGNYNEQFF.

CDR3 DNA sequence: TGTGCCAGCAGCGCACAGGCGAACACTGAAGCTTTCTTT. Its protein product is CASSAQANTEAFF. The J gene is TRBJ1-1, the V gene TRBV7-3, with D tentatively TRBD1 (5 bases). Germline V CDR1 and CDR2: SGHTA, FQGTGA. V lost 5 bases and J lost 1, with 8 bases in between. The CDR3 consists of 13 residues.

V and J are TRBV2 and TRBJ1-5; D unclear. Germline V lookup: CDR1 SNHLY, CDR2 FYNNEI. The V end was cut by 1 base, the J end by 0 bases, with 10 bases between. CDR3 length: 16 residues. The chain's CDR3 is CASSEGQRDSNQPQHF. In DNA, the CDR3 is TGTGCCAGCAGTGAAGGTCAAAGGGATAGCAATCAGCCCCAGCATTTT.